Presented here are 24 T cell receptor beta chains from one specimen sequenced in a study of beta chain features in type 1 diabetes. The whole isolated RNA underwent reverse transcription, so sequencing captured expressed TCRB transcripts. Measured with immunoSEQ multiplex PCR; TCRdb has only the in-frame clones, and not every one. The data show 150,000 or so clones, about a tenth seen once. Sequenced sample: central memory CD4+ T cells from blood. The receptors derive from a man aged 18 to 29 in good health.

This clone was counted many times. The chain links TRBV28 to TRBJ2-7; D unclear. Germline CDR1 reads MDHEN; CDR2 reads SYDVKM. V dropped 5 bases and J dropped 3 bases, with 5 bases sitting between them. There are 11 residues in the CDR3. CDR3 region: CASSVNYEQYF. The CDR3 DNA follows: TGTGCCAGCAGTGTTAACTACGAGCAGTACTTC.

The chain combines TRBV9 with TRBJ2-5; D is possibly TRBD1 (6 bases). Per the germline V gene, CDR1 is SGDLS and CDR2 is YYNGEE. The CDR3 covers 15 residues. The V and J ends lost 0 bases and 5 bases respectively, with 14 bases between them. The CDR3 loop reads CASSVAAGAGETQYF. For the CDR3, the DNA is TGTGCCAGCAGCGTAGCCGCAGGGGCAGGTGAGACCCAGTACTTC.

This clone appeared a few times. The chain employs TRBV7-9 and TRBJ2-7; tentative D call: TRBD2 (5 bases). Per germline, CDR1 SEHNR and CDR2 FQNEAQ (reference sequence). The CDR3 covers 11 residues. The V end was cut by 5 bases, the J end by 9 bases, with 11 bases between. CDR3 sequence reads: CASSQSGGQYF. The CDR3 DNA reads TGTGCCAGCAGCCAGAGCGGCGGGCAGTACTTC. The variable domain in full, with the rest retrieved from reference TRBV7-9 and TRBJ2-7, is DTGVSQNPRHKITKRGQNVTFRCDPISEHNRLYWYRQTLGQGPEFLTYFQNEAQLEKSRLLSDRFSAERPKGSFSTLEIQRTEQGDSAMYLCASSQSGGQYFGPGTRLTVT.

This clone was observed a handful of times. V is TRBV5-1 and J is TRBJ1-3, with D uncertain. CDR3 length equals 16 residues. CDR1 is SGHRS, CDR2 YFSETQ, per germline. V dropped 1 base and J dropped 3 bases, with 14 bases sitting between them. The DNA for the CDR3 is TGCGCCAGCAGCTTGATCCAGGCCAACCATGGAAACACCATATATTTT. It encodes CASSLIQANHGNTIYF.

This clone appeared a few times. The gene calls are TRBV7-2 and TRBJ2-1; tentatively, D is TRBD2 (6 bases). CDR3 size: 15 residues. The ends were cut back, 5 bases at V and 3 bases at J, with 14 bases in the middle. CDR1 and CDR2 from the germline V gene are SGHTA and FQGNSA. The CDR3 nucleotides read TGTGCCAGCAGCCTAGGGACTCCTTTCTACAATGAGCAGTTCTTC. It translates to CASSLGTPFYNEQFF.

This clone was seen more than once but under ten times. The genes are TRBV11-2 and TRBJ1-3; D is unclear. This CDR3 spans 14 amino acids. Per germline, CDR1 SGHAT and CDR2 FQNNGV. Trimming removed 2 bases at V and 2 bases at J, with 7 bases between. The CDR3 DNA is TGTGCCAGCAGCTTACACGGGGCTGGAAACACCATATATTTT. Protein: CASSLHGAGNTIYF.

The CDR3 DNA reads as TGTGGCTATACCGCTAGCTATGGCTACACCTTC. Amino acid sequence: CGYTASYGYTF. This chain connects TRBV7-2 to TRBJ1-2; D unclear. This CDR3 is 11 amino acids long. Germline CDR1 and CDR2: SGHTA and FQGNSA. Supplemented by reference TRBV7-2 and TRBJ1-2, the full variable domain reads GAGVSQSPSNKVTEKGKDVELRCDPISGHTALYWYRQSLGQGLEFLIYFQGNSAPDKSGLPSDRFSAERTGGSVSTLTIQRTQQEDSAVYLCGYTASYGYTFGSGTRLTVV.

This clone was counted only a few times. The chain recombines TRBV6-5 with TRBJ1-1; 8 bases are a match to TRBD1. CDR1 and CDR2 from the germline V gene are MNHEY and SVGAGI. The V and J ends lost 6 bases and 5 bases, in that order; junction bases with no gene match: 8. The CDR3 covers 14 residues. CDR3 nucleotide sequence: TGTGCCAGCAGAGTTGGACAGGGTAGGACTGAAGCTTTCTTT. Amino acid sequence: CASRVGQGRTEAFF.

The J gene is TRBJ2-5, the V gene TRBV7-6; TRBD2 is a possible D gene (5 bases). CDR3 length equals 15 residues. Trimming stripped 3 bases from V and 5 bases from J, with 16 bases between. CDR1 is SGHVS and CDR2 is FNYEAQ in the germline V gene. This CDR3 is CASSLDSSVRETQYF. As DNA, the CDR3 is TGTGCCAGCAGCTTGGACTCCTCGGTGAGGGAGACCCAGTACTTC.

This clone was observed a few times. The chain couples TRBV5-4 to TRBJ2-7; perhaps TRBD2 as D (6 bases). This CDR3 has 17 amino acids. Germline CDR1 and CDR2: SGHNT and YYREEE (reference sequence). Trimming removed 0 bases from V and 0 bases from J, with 16 bases in between. The DNA for the CDR3 is TGTGCCAGCAGCTTGGGAATTGGGCGGGGTAGCTCCTACGAGCAGTACTTC. This translates into CASSLGIGRGSSYEQYF.

This clone turned up a few times. This CDR3 reads CASSYSDRYQETQYF. The CDR3, as DNA: TGTGCCAGCAGTTATTCGGACAGGTACCAAGAGACCCAGTACTTC. V and J are TRBV6-9 and TRBJ2-5; TRBD1 matches at 7 bases. Per the germline V gene, CDR1 is MNHGY and CDR2 is SVAAGI. The CDR3 is 15 amino acids. V was clipped by 0 bases and J by 0 bases; unmatched bases: 1.

At least ten counts were recorded for this clone. The chain is built from TRBV4-3 and TRBJ2-1, with 8 bases matching TRBD2. Looked up from germline, CDR1 is LGHNA and CDR2 is YSLEER. The CDR3 runs 16 residues. After removal of 0 bases from V and 6 bases from J, the junction contained 7 bases not matched to a gene. The CDR3 DNA sequence: TGCGCCAGCAGCCAAGATGGAGTAGCGGGGACCAATGAGCAGTTCTTC. Its protein is CASSQDGVAGTNEQFF.

This clone was found a few times. This chain connects TRBV6-5 to TRBJ1-2; 8 bases map to TRBD1. The CDR3 has 14 amino acids. The J segment lost 4 bases and the V segment lost 4 bases, leaving 5 bases of the junction unmatched. Germline V gene sequence: CDR1 MNHEY, CDR2 SVGAGI. The DNA of the CDR3 is TGTGCCAGCAGTTCCAGACAGGGGAGCTATGGCTACACCTTC. Translating it yields CASSSRQGSYGYTF.

The J gene is TRBJ2-3, the V gene TRBV7-6; TRBD2 matches at 8 bases. This CDR3 has 17 residues. From germline, CDR1 is SGHVS and CDR2 FNYEAQ. J gave up 6 bases and V 0 bases, and 11 bases lay outside the gene matches. CDR3 protein: CASSLALGGGPEDTQYF. The CDR3 DNA reads TGTGCCAGCAGCTTAGCGCTCGGGGGGGGGCCCGAGGATACGCAGTATTTT.

This clone was detected a few times. The gene calls are TRBV2 and TRBJ2-7; 8 bases are shared with TRBD1. The CDR3 extends over 15 amino acids. Germline V gene lookup returns CDR1 SNHLY and CDR2 FYNNEI. The V and J ends lost 5 bases and 0 bases, in that order; junction bases with no gene match: 6. The CDR3 sequence is CASSLGTGSSYEQYF. The CDR3 coding sequence is TGTGCCAGCAGTTTAGGGACAGGCTCCTCCTACGAGCAGTACTTC.

The J gene is TRBJ1-4, the V gene TRBV29-1; perhaps TRBD1 as D (5 bases). V lost 7 bases to trimming and J lost 8 bases, with 17 bases between them. There are 13 residues in the CDR3. Germline assignment: CDR1 SQVTM and CDR2 ANQGSEA. The CDR3 DNA follows: TGCAGCGGGTTGGGAAGGGGAAAGGAAAAACTGTTTTTT. The encoded protein is CSGLGRGKEKLFF.

This clone was detected many times. The chain carries TRBV5-1 and TRBJ2-1; 7 bases match TRBD1. Germline V gene lookup returns CDR1 SGHRS and CDR2 YFSETQ. The CDR3 sequence is 14 residues long. V gave up 1 base and J gave up 10 bases; unmatched junction bases: 8. CDR3 sequence: CASSLNRGEGEQFF. CDR3 DNA sequence: TGCGCCAGCAGCTTGAACAGGGGAGAAGGAGAGCAGTTCTTC.

This clone was recorded a few times. This chain links TRBV9 with TRBJ2-5; D remains ambiguous. Trimming removed 0 bases at V and 5 bases at J, with 14 bases between. The germline CDR1 and CDR2 sequences are SGDLS and YYNGEE. The CDR3 length is 15 residues. The CDR3 DNA reads TGTGCCAGCAGCGTAGACCCCACCGCGTCGGAGACCCAGTACTTC. Protein product: CASSVDPTASETQYF.

V gene TRBV7-6 combines with J gene TRBJ1-1, with D unresolved. With 4 bases removed from V and 3 bases from J, the gap between germline ends came to 9 bases. The CDR3 runs to 13 residues. Per the germline V gene, CDR1 is SGHVS and CDR2 is FNYEAQ. This CDR3 reads CASSSLRDTEAFF. CDR3 nucleotides: TGTGCCAGCAGCTCGCTCCGAGACACTGAAGCTTTCTTT.

This clone occurred a few times. The J gene is TRBJ2-7, the V gene TRBV4-2; TRBD1 matches 8 bases. The CDR3 runs to 14 residues. Germline V gene data show CDR1 as LGHNA and CDR2 as YNFKEQ. V shed 3 bases, J shed 2 bases, and the junction held 3 bases outside the gene matches. In DNA form, the CDR3 reads TGTGCCAGCAGCCAGAACAGGGGGACCTACGAGCAGTACTTC. It translates to CASSQNRGTYEQYF.

The sample holds a few counts of this clone. This chain uses TRBV7-9 with TRBJ2-2; TRBD1 matches 8 bases. V shed 8 bases, J shed 4 bases, and the junction held 6 bases outside the gene matches. Germline V gene lookup returns CDR1 SEHNR and CDR2 FQNEAQ (reference sequence). The CDR3 is 14 amino acids. The CDR3 region has the DNA TGTGCCAGCTCCCAGGGGGCAGGCACCGGGGAGCTGTTTTTT. Protein: CASSQGAGTGELFF.

The chain joins TRBV27 to TRBJ1-2; D not resolved. The CDR3 runs to 13 residues. V lost 6 bases, J lost 6 bases, and 14 bases lay in between. Germline CDR1 and CDR2: MNHEY and SMNVEV (reference sequence). The CDR3 spells CASSPELGDGYTF. The CDR3, as DNA: TGTGCCAGCAGCCCGGAGTTGGGTGATGGCTACACCTTC.

The genes are TRBV5-1 and TRBJ2-4; 10 bases fit TRBD2. Losses at the gene ends were 4 bases for V and 9 bases for J; bases not matched to a gene: 19. Germline assignment: CDR1 SGHRS and CDR2 YFSETQ. This CDR3 region has 18 residues. CDR3: CASSPGYSGGLSAGIQYF. DNA of the CDR3: TGCGCCAGCAGCCCGGGTTATAGCGGGGGGCTTTCGGCGGGCATTCAGTACTTC. Full variable domain (rest looked up from reference TRBV5-1 and TRBJ2-4): KAGVTQTPRYLIKTRGQQVTLSCSPISGHRSVSWYQQTPGQGLQFLFEYFSETQRNKGNFPGRFSGRQFSNSRSEMNVSTLELGDSALYLCASSPGYSGGLSAGIQYFGAGTRLSVL.

The chain uses TRBV18 and TRBJ2-1; 11 bases agree with TRBD1. The V segment lost 2 bases and the J segment 14 bases; nucleotides outside the gene matches: 2. Germline V CDR1 and CDR2: KGHSH, LQKENI. This CDR3 has 12 residues. CDR3 loop: CASSPRDRGEFF. DNA of the CDR3: TGTGCCAGCTCACCAAGGGACAGGGGGGAGTTCTTC.